A single sample gave rise to the 18 T cell receptor beta chains below, sequenced in a study of blood T cell repertoires in COVID-19. TCRdb's table, derived via immunoSEQ multiplex PCR, lists solely in-frame clones and lacks some. The data show some 300,000 clones, roughly 89% seen once. Sequencing was carried out using peripheral blood. These receptors originate from a middle-aged woman with COVID-19, enrolled during active disease.

The chain recombines TRBV20-1 with TRBJ2-7, with 14 bases that match TRBD2. Per the germline V gene, CDR1 is DFQATT and CDR2 is SNEGSKA (reference sequence). CDR3 length: 16 amino acids. Trimming took 3 bases from V and 2 from J; bases not matched to a gene: 6. DNA for the CDR3: TGCAGTGCTAGTGGGACTAGCGGGGGAAGGGCCTACGAGCAGTACTTC. It is translated as CSASGTSGGRAYEQYF.

V usage is TRBV3-1 (or the pseudogene TRBV3-2) and J usage is TRBJ2-5; D unclear. The CDR3 consists of 14 residues. V was cut by 1 base and J by 5 bases, with 11 bases left in between. Looked up from germline, CDR1 is LGHDT and CDR2 is YNNKEL (reference sequence). The CDR3 protein is CASSQATSRETQYF. In DNA form, the CDR3 reads TGTGCCAGCAGCCAAGCAACGAGTCGGGAGACCCAGTACTTC.

The rearrangement links TRBV7-2 to TRBJ2-1; D possibly corresponds to TRBD2 (8 bases). The CDR3 runs 16 residues. Trimming removed 5 bases from V and 4 bases from J, with 18 bases in between. Germline lookup yields CDR1 SGHTA and CDR2 FQGNSA. The CDR3 sequence: CASSVSGGTVYNEQFF. DNA for the CDR3: TGTGCCAGCAGCGTCTCGGGGGGGACAGTTTACAATGAGCAGTTCTTC.

The chain joins TRBV27 to TRBJ1-1; 11 bases map to TRBD1. From germline, CDR1 is MNHEY and CDR2 SMNVEV (reference sequence). The CDR3 is 18 residues long. With 5 bases clipped from V and 1 base from J, the junction kept 12 bases outside the gene matches. The CDR3 nucleotides read TGTGCCAGCAGTGTCACCGGGACAGGGGGGATTCGGAACACTGAAGCTTTCTTT. Amino acids: CASSVTGTGGIRNTEAFF.

This chain joins TRBV28 and TRBJ1-6, with D uncertain. The germline gives CDR1 MDHEN, CDR2 SYDVKM. Trimming shortened V by 11 bases and J by 12 bases, and 17 bases separated the two germline ends. There are 12 residues in the CDR3. As DNA, the CDR3 is TGTGCCGCGACATCTGATATACAACCCCTCCACTTT. Its translation is CAATSDIQPLHF.

V and J are TRBV29-1 and TRBJ2-3, with D possibly being TRBD2 (6 bases). Trimming pared 4 bases from V and 1 base from J, leaving 12 bases between. The CDR3 runs 14 residues. The germline V gene encodes CDR1 SQVTM and CDR2 ANQGSEA. The CDR3 reads CSVGEDGGTDTQYF. DNA of the CDR3: TGCAGCGTTGGGGAGGACGGGGGCACAGATACGCAGTATTTT.

The CDR3 DNA reads TGTGCCAGCAGTTTGGGACAGGGACCACGGGGCGCTCAGCCCCAGCATTTT. This codes for CASSLGQGPRGAQPQHF. The chain is built from TRBV27 and TRBJ1-5; 9 bases agree with TRBD1. CDR1 MNHEY and CDR2 SMNVEV come from the germline V gene (reference sequence). V lost 3 bases and J lost 6; bases outside the gene matches: 12. This CDR3 comprises 17 residues.

The V call is TRBV6-2 or TRBV6-3, the J call TRBJ1-6; D gene uncertain. This CDR3 is 14 amino acids long. V lost 2 bases to trimming and J lost 11 bases, with 13 bases between them. Germline V gives CDR1 MNHEY, CDR2 SVGEGT. CDR3 residues: CASSYPFEGAPLHF. Written as DNA, the CDR3 is TGTGCCAGCAGTTACCCCTTCGAGGGCGCACCCCTCCACTTT.

This sequence joins TRBV28 and TRBJ1-5, with D possibly being TRBD1 (6 bases). The V and J ends lost 5 bases and 7 bases respectively, with 15 bases between them. Germline V gene lookup returns CDR1 MDHEN and CDR2 SYDVKM. The CDR3 consists of 14 residues. The CDR3 DNA reads as TGTGCCAGCAGTAACGCAGGGGCAAGCCAGCCCCAGCATTTT. Its translation is CASSNAGASQPQHF.

This clone was counted once. The chain is built from TRBV3-1 (or the pseudogene TRBV3-2) and TRBJ2-7; 13 bases align to TRBD2. V dropped 4 bases and J dropped 0; count of bases not matched to a gene: 0. Germline V CDR1 and CDR2: LGHDT, YNNKEL (reference sequence). The CDR3 has 15 residues. The CDR3 nucleotides are TGTGCCAGCAGCCGGACTAGCGGGAGCTCCTACGAGCAGTACTTC. It encodes CASSRTSGSSYEQYF.

This chain links TRBV19 with TRBJ1-1, with a possible D match to TRBD1 (5 bases). CDR1 is LNHDA and CDR2 is SQIVND in the germline V gene (reference sequence). The CDR3 contains 13 residues. Here the CDR3 DNA reads TGTAGTTCAATGGGGACTTTGAACACTGAAGCTTTCTTT. Residues: CSSMGTLNTEAFF.

As regards this clone: Germline is not matched at one junction end, which may reflect a read error. The V call is TRBV6-5, the J call TRBJ1-1; TRBD1 might be the D (5 bases). CDR3 length equals 14 residues. CDR1 and CDR2 (germline): MNHEY, SVGAGI. Here the CDR3 reads CASSYTEIDRPQYF. Written as DNA, the CDR3 is TGTGCCAGCAGTTACACTGAGATCGACAGACCCCAATACTTT.

The genes are TRBV3-1 (or the pseudogene TRBV3-2) and TRBJ2-1; 9 bases map to TRBD2. With 4 bases clipped from V and 5 bases from J, the junction kept 12 bases outside the gene matches. The CDR3 consists of 17 residues. Germline values: CDR1 LGHDT, CDR2 YNNKEL (reference sequence). The CDR3 DNA reads TGTGCCAGCAGCCCTAGCGGGGAGCCTTCATCCGACAATGAGCAGTTCTTC. Residues: CASSPSGEPSSDNEQFF.

The chain carries TRBV7-2 and TRBJ2-7, with D possibly TRBD2 on 6 matching bases. CDR1 is SGHTA, CDR2 FQGNSA, per germline. The CDR3 is 13 amino acids. V was clipped by 8 bases and J by 6 bases, with 17 bases between them. The CDR3 here is CASRSGPIPEQYF. The CDR3 DNA follows: TGTGCCAGCCGTAGCGGCCCCATCCCCGAGCAGTACTTC.

The chain combines TRBV3-1 (or the pseudogene TRBV3-2) with TRBJ1-5; D perhaps matches TRBD1 (6 bases). CDR3 size: 17 residues. The V end was cut by 1 base, the J end by 5 bases, with 18 bases between. The germline V gene has CDR1 LGHDT and CDR2 YNNKEL (reference sequence). This CDR3 reads CASSQAATGPYHQPQHF. As DNA, the CDR3 is TGTGCCAGCAGCCAAGCTGCGACAGGTCCTTATCATCAGCCCCAGCATTTT.

CDR3 sequence (DNA): TGTGCCAGCAGCTTTCAACTAGCGGGAGGGGACGAGCAGTACTTC. It yields the protein CASSFQLAGGDEQYF. The rearrangement links TRBV7-9 to TRBJ2-7, with TRBD2 matching 13 bases. J gave up 5 bases and V 3 bases, and 4 bases lay outside the gene matches. Germline assignment: CDR1 SEHNR and CDR2 FQNEAQ (reference sequence). The CDR3 extends over 15 amino acids. Filled out from reference TRBV7-9 and TRBJ2-7, the complete variable domain reads DTGVSQNPRHKITKRGQNVTFRCDPISEHNRLYWYRQTLGQGPEFLTYFQNEAQLEKSRLLSDRFSAERPKGSFSTLEIQRTEQGDSAMYLCASSFQLAGGDEQYFGPGTRLTVT.

The chain couples TRBV6-6 to TRBJ2-7, with a weak D call TRBD1 (5 bases). This CDR3 comprises 15 residues. The germline CDR1 and CDR2 sequences are MNHNY and SVGAGI (reference sequence). With 4 bases removed from V and 7 bases from J, the gap between germline ends came to 20 bases. The CDR3 reads CASSFSSGLPSEQYF. Written as DNA, the CDR3 is TGTGCCAGCAGTTTTTCTTCAGGGCTGCCTAGTGAGCAGTACTTC.

The rearrangement joins TRBV6-2 or TRBV6-3 to TRBJ1-2; tentatively, D is TRBD1 (5 bases). Trimming took off 0 bases at V and 8 bases at J, with 13 bases between the two ends. Germline lookup yields CDR1 MNHEY and CDR2 SVGEGT. CDR3 size: 14 residues. This CDR3 is CASSYSDPGRGYTF. CDR3 DNA: TGTGCCAGCAGTTACTCGGATCCAGGGCGAGGCTACACCTTC.